Following are 8 T cell receptor beta chains from one sample sequenced in a study of OX40 agonist ivuxolimab in advanced cancers. Some clones are missing from TCRdb's copy, which holds only in-frame ones; the method was immunoSEQ multiplex PCR. The table has about 100,000 clones, just over 90% seen once. Sequencing was performed on CD4+ or CD8+ T cells sorted from blood, taken in a trial of the OX40 agonist ivuxolimab. These receptors were obtained from an adult with an advanced solid tumor such as melanoma, head and neck, liver or kidney cancer.

The chain recombines TRBV2 with TRBJ2-3; TRBD2 might be the D (5 bases). The CDR3 has 16 amino acids. Trimming stripped 2 bases from V and 2 bases from J, with 14 bases between. Germline V gene lookup returns CDR1 SNHLY and CDR2 FYNNEI. CDR3 protein: CASSENVPGTTDTQYF. The CDR3 DNA reads TGTGCCAGCAGTGAAAATGTTCCGGGAACCACAGATACGCAGTATTTT.

CDR3 nucleotides: TGTGCCAGCAGCCCGACGGGAACAACTAATGAAAAACTGTTTTTT. The encoded protein is CASSPTGTTNEKLFF. The chain links TRBV5-8 to TRBJ1-4; D uncertain. The CDR3 is made up of 15 amino acids. Germline CDR1 SGHTS, CDR2 YDEGEE. V shed 4 bases and J shed 0 bases, with 10 bases lying between them.

The CDR3 sequence is CASSLGQGGRRYTF. CDR3 in DNA: TGTGCCAGCAGCTTGGGACAGGGTGGACGTCGCTACACCTTC. This chain links TRBV7-8 with TRBJ1-2; TRBD1 agrees at 9 bases. The junction had 8 bases not matched to a gene; V was cut back by 3 bases and J by 9 bases. This CDR3 region has 14 residues. Per the germline V gene, CDR1 is SGHVS and CDR2 is FQNEAQ. Variable domain in full (rest from reference TRBV7-8 and TRBJ1-2): GAGVSQSPRYKVAKRGQDVALRCDPISGHVSLFWYQQALGQGPEFLTYFQNEAQLDKSGLPSDRFFAERPEGSVSTLKIQRTQQEDSAVYLCASSLGQGGRRYTFGSGTRLTVV.

The chain carries TRBV15 and TRBJ2-7; 9 nucleotides line up with TRBD2. Per the germline V gene, CDR1 is LNHNV and CDR2 is YYDKDF (reference sequence). With 0 bases clipped from V and 3 bases from J, the junction kept 3 bases outside the gene matches. This CDR3 comprises 15 residues. The CDR3 nucleotides read TGTGCCACCAGCAGAGAGAGACTAGCGGTCTACGAGCAGTACTTC. This codes for CATSRERLAVYEQYF.

This chain uses TRBV7-2 with TRBJ2-7; D perhaps matches TRBD1 (5 bases). The germline gives CDR1 SGHTA, CDR2 FQGNSA. CDR3 size: 12 residues. Trimming took 4 bases from V and 6 from J, leaving 10 bases between them. CDR3 residues: CASSSRVGEQYF. The CDR3 DNA reads TGTGCCAGCAGCTCCAGGGTCGGCGAGCAGTACTTC.

The chain joins TRBV5-1 to TRBJ1-2; D unresolved. Germline CDR1 reads SGHRS; CDR2 reads YFSETQ. CDR3 length: 14 residues. Trimming took 4 bases from V and 4 from J, leaving 14 bases between them. The CDR3 spells CASSPAPLTYGYTF. In nucleotides, the CDR3 is TGCGCCAGCAGCCCGGCCCCCCTCACCTATGGCTACACCTTC. The whole variable domain, filled in from reference TRBV5-1 and TRBJ1-2, reads KAGVTQTPRYLIKTRGQQVTLSCSPISGHRSVSWYQQTPGQGLQFLFEYFSETQRNKGNFPGRFSGRQFSNSRSEMNVSTLELGDSALYLCASSPAPLTYGYTFGSGTRLTVV.

The genes are TRBV4-1 and TRBJ2-2, with TRBD2 matching over 9 bases. CDR1 MGHRA and CDR2 YSYEKL come from the germline V gene. This CDR3 is built from 16 residues. Trimming removed 1 base from V and 1 base from J; junction bases left unmatched: 1. This CDR3 is CASSQVLAGNTGELFF. The CDR3, as DNA: TGCGCCAGCAGCCAAGTACTAGCGGGGAACACCGGGGAGCTGTTTTTT.

The rearrangement joins TRBV6-8 to TRBJ2-5, with 9 bases fitting TRBD2. The CDR3 sequence is 17 residues long. Germline V CDR1 and CDR2: MNHGY, SAAAGT. This chain's CDR3 is CPHWEGLAGSLGETQYF. CDR3 sequence (DNA): TGTCCTCATTGGGAGGGGCTAGCGGGATCATTGGGTGAGACCCAGTACTTC.